The sequence of this T cell receptor (beta chain) was determined in a study of cytomegalovirus exposure and HLA in healthy donors. Across the whole study: Falling in the Caucasian-associated ancestry cluster were about four fifths of 398 genotyped donors. General observations from the study: Highly shared sequence variants in one cluster were likely a sequencing artifact. V- and J-gene trimming in TCR beta was tied to a missense DCLRE1C variant by an analysis performed later.

Germline assignment: CDR1 SGHNT and CDR2 YYREEE (reference sequence). Trimming took off 9 bases at V and 7 bases at J, with 19 bases between the two ends. The CDR3 loop spans 13 amino acids. The primer mix had 60 Vbeta and 13 Jbeta primers. Source study methods: Around 9.9 million shared chains were among the approximately 87 million unique TCR beta chains that a later analysis counted. Libraries were prepared by immunoSEQ multiplex PCR; TCRdb keeps only in-frame clonotypes and omits some of them. V, J and clone size are those of that table, while D and trimming were read from the DNA. The sample records over 150,000 clones, approximately 69% being singletons. As regards this clone: Its antigen is undetermined.

The TCR comes from a man younger than 40 in good health and CMV-seronegative. Source material: PBMCs. This sequence joins TRBV5-4 and TRBJ1-2, with D possibly being TRBD1 (6 bases). The CDR3 DNA sequence: TGTGCCATAGCGGGGCAGGGGACGGGTGGCTACACCTTC. The encoded protein is CAIAGQGTGGYTF.